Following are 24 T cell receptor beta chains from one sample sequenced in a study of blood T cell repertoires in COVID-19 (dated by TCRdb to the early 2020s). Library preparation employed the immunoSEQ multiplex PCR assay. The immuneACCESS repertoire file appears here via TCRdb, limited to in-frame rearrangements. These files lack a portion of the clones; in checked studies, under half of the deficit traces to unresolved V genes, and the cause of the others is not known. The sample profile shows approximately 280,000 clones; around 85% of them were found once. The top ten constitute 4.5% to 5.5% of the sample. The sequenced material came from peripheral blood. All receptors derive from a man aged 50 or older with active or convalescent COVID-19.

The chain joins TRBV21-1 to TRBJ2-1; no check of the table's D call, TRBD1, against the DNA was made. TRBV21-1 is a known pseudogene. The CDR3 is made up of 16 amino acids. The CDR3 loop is CASSKLRGSSYNEQFF. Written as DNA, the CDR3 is TGTGCCAGCAGCAAATTAAGGGGGAGCTCCTACAATGAGCAGTTCTTC.

The CDR3 is CASDLDRGRWETQYF. CDR3 bases: TGTGCCAGTGATTTAGACAGGGGGCGATGGGAGACCCAGTACTTC. V is TRBV2 and J is TRBJ2-5, with 10 bases fitting TRBD1. From germline, CDR1 is SNHLY and CDR2 FYNNEI. The CDR3 covers 15 residues. The J segment lost 5 bases and the V segment lost 9 bases, leaving 12 bases of the junction unmatched.

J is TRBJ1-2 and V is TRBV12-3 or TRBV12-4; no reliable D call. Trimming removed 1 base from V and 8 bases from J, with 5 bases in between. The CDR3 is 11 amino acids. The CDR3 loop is CASSLGPGYTF. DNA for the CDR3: TGTGCCAGCAGTTTAGGTCCAGGCTACACCTTC.

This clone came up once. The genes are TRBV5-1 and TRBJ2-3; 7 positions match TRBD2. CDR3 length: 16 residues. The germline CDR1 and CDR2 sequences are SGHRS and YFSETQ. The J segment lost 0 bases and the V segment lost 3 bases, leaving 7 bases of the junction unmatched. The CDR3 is CASSSFPSGSTDTQYF. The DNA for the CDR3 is TGCGCCAGCAGCTCTTTTCCTAGCGGCAGCACAGATACGCAGTATTTT.

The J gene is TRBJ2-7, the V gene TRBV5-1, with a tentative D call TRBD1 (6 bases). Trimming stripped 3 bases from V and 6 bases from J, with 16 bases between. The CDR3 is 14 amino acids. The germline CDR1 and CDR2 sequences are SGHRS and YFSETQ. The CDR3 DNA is TGCGCCAGCAGCTCACAGGGTCAATTAGGCGAGCAGTACTTC. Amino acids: CASSSQGQLGEQYF.

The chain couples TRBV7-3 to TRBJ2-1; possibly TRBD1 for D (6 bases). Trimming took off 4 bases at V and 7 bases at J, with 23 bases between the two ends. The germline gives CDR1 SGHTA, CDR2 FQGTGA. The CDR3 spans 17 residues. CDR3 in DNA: TGTGCCAGCAGCTCCCTCCCCCCCACAGGGAGAGGGAATGAGCAGTTCTTC. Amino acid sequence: CASSSLPPTGRGNEQFF.

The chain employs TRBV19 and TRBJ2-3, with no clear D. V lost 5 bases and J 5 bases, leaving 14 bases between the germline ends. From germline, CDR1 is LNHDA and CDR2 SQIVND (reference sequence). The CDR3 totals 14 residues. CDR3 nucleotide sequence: TGTGCCAGTAGTTACGTTGTAACCGGAGATACGCAGTATTTT. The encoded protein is CASSYVVTGDTQYF.

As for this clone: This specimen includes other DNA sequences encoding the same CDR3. CDR3 coding DNA: TGCAGTGCTAGTCCCGCGGGCACAGATACGCAGTATTTT. This encodes CSASPAGTDTQYF. This chain joins TRBV20-1 and TRBJ2-3; D not resolved. In germline, CDR1 is DFQATT, CDR2 SNEGSKA (reference sequence). Trimming pared 3 bases from V and 1 base from J, leaving 8 bases between. CDR3 size: 13 residues.

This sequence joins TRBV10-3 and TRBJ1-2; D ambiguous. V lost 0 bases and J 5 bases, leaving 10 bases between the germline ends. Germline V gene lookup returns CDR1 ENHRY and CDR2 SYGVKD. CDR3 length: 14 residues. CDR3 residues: CAISESRPAYGYTF. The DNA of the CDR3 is TGTGCCATCAGTGAGTCGAGGCCAGCATATGGCTACACCTTC.

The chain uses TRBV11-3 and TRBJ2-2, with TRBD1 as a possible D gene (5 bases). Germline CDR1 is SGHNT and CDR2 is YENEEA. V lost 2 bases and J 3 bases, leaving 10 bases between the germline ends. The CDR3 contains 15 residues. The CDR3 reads CASSLRQGDTGELFF. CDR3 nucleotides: TGTGCCAGCAGCTTACGGCAGGGCGACACCGGGGAGCTGTTTTTT. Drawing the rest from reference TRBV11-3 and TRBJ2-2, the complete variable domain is EAGVVQSPRYKIIEKKQPVAFWCNPISGHNTLYWYLQNLGQGPELLIRYENEEAVDDSQLPKDRFSAERLKGVDSTLKIQPAELGDSAVYLCASSLRQGDTGELFFGEGSRLTVL.

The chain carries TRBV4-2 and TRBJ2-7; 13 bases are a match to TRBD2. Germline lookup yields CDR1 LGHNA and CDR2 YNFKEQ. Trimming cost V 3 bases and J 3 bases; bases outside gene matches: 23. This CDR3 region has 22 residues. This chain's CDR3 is CASSQRGGGIGTSGNPNYEQYF. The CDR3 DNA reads TGTGCCAGCAGCCAGAGAGGAGGGGGGATTGGGACTAGCGGGAACCCAAACTACGAGCAGTACTTC.

CDR3 sequence (DNA): TGTGCCAGCAGCGCCCGCAGGACAGGGGGCGACTATGGCTACACCTTC. Amino acid sequence: CASSARRTGGDYGYTF. V is TRBV7-9 and J is TRBJ1-2; 11 bases map to TRBD1. The CDR3 contains 16 residues. V lost 5 bases to trimming and J lost 3 bases; unmatched junction nucleotides: 8. The germline V gene has CDR1 SEHNR and CDR2 FQNEAQ (reference sequence).

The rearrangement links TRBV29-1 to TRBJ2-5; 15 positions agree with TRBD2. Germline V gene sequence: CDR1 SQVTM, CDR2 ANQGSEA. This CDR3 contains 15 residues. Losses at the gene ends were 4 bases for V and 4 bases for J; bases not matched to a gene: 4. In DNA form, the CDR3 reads TGCAGCGTTGTCGGACTAGCGGGAGGGATAGAGACCCAGTACTTC. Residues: CSVVGLAGGIETQYF.

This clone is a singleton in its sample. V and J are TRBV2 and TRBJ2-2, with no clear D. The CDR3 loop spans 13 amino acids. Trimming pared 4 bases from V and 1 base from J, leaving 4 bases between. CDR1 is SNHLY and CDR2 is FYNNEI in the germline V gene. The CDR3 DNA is TGTGCCAGCAGTGGGCAGAACACCGGGGAGCTGTTTTTT. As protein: CASSGQNTGELFF.

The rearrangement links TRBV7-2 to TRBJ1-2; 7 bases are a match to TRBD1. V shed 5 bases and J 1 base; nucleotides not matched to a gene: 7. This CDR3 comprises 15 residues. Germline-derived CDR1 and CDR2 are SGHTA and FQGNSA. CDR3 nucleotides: TGTGCCAGCAGCCCGCGACAGGGAGTTAACTATGGCTACACCTTC. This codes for CASSPRQGVNYGYTF.

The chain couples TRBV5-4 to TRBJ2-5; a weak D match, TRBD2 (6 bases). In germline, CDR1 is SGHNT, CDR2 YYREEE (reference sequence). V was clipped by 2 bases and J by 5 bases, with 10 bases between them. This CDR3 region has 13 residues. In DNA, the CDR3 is TGTGCCAGCAGCTTAGCGGCGGGGGAGACCCAGTACTTC. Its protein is CASSLAAGETQYF.

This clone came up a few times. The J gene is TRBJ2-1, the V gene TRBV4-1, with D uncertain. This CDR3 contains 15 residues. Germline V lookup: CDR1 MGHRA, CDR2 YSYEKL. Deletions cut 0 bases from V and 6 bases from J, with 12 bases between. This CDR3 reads CASSQDPTASNEQFF. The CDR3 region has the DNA TGCGCCAGCAGCCAAGATCCCACCGCGAGCAATGAGCAGTTCTTC.

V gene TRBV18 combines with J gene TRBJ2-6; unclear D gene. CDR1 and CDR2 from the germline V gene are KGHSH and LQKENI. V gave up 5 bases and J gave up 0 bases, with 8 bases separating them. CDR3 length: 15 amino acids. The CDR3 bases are TGTGCCAGCTCATTCTCGGGCTCTGGGGCCAACGTCCTGACTTTC. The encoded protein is CASSFSGSGANVLTF.

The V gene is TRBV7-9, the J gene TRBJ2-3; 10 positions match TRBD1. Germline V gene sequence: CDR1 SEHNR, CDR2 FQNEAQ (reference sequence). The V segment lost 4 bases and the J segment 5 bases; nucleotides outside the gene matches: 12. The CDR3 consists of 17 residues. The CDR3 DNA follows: TGTGCCAGCAGCTCTTTAGGGACAGGGGATTTGGGAGATACGCAGTATTTT. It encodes CASSSLGTGDLGDTQYF. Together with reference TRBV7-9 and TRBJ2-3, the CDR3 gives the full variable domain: DTGVSQNPRHKITKRGQNVTFRCDPISEHNRLYWYRQTLGQGPEFLTYFQNEAQLEKSRLLSDRFSAERPKGSFSTLEIQRTEQGDSAMYLCASSSLGTGDLGDTQYFGPGTRLTVL.

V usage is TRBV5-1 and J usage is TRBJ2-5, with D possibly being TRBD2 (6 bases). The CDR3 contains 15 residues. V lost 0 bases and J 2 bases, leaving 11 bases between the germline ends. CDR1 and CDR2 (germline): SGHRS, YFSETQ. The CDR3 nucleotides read TGCGCCAGCAGCTTGGGGGCTAGCGCACAAGAGACCCAGTACTTC. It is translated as CASSLGASAQETQYF.

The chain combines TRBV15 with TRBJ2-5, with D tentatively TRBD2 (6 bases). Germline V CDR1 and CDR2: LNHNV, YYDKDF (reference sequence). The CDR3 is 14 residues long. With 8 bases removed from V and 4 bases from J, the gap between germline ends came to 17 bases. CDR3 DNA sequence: TGTGCCACCCGGGCGGTAGGAGGGTTAGAGACCCAGTACTTC. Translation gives CATRAVGGLETQYF.

CDR3 sequence reads: CASSSTRGVNTEAFF. The CDR3, as DNA: TGTGCCAGCAGCTCCACCAGGGGCGTGAACACTGAAGCTTTCTTT. J is TRBJ1-1 and V is TRBV11-3; a weak D match, TRBD1 (6 bases). V lost 4 bases to trimming and J lost 0 bases, with 12 bases between them. CDR1 and CDR2 (germline): SGHNT, YENEEA. The CDR3 has 15 residues.

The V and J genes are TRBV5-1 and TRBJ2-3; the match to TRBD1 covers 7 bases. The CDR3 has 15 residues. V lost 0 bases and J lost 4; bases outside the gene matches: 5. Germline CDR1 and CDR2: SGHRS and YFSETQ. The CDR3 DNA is TGCGCCAGCAGCTTGGGGGGAAGGGGGCCAGATACGCAGTATTTT. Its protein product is CASSLGGRGPDTQYF.

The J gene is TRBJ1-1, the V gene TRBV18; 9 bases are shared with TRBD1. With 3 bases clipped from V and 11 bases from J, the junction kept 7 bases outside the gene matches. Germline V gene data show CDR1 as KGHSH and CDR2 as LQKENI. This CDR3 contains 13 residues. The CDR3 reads CASSPGQGLGAFF. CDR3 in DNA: TGTGCCAGCTCACCGGGACAGGGCCTTGGGGCTTTCTTT.